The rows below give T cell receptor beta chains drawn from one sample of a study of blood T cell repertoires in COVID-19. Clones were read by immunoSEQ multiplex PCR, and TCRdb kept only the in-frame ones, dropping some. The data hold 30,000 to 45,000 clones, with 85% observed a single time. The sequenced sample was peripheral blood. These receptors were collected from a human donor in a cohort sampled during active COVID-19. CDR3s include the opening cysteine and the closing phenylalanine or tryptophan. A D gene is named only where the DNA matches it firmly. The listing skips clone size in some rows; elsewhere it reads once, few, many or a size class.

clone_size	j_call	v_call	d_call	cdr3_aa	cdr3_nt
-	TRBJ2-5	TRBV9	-	CASSVDQQETQYF	TGTGCCAGCAGCGTAGATCAGCAAGAGACCCAGTACTTC
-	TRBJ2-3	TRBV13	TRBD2	CASSLARSGGASDTQYF	TGTGCCAGCAGCTTAGCCCGCAGCGGGGGGGCATCAGATACGCAGTATTTT
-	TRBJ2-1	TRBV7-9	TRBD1	CASSLGGGWNEQFF	TGTGCCAGCAGCTTAGGAGGGGGCTGGAATGAGCAGTTCTTC
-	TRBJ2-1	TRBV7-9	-	CASSLAGGLVEQFF	TGTGCCAGCAGCTTAGCGGGGGGGCTTGTTGAGCAGTTCTTC
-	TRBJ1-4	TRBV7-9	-	CASSRGANEKLFF	TGTGCCAGCAGCCGGGGGGCTAATGAAAAACTGTTTTTT
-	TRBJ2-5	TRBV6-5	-	CASSYDTQETQYF	TGTGCCAGCAGTTACGACACGCAAGAGACCCAGTACTTC
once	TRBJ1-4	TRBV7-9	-	CASSRWSGTNEKLFF	TGTGCCAGCAGTCGTTGGTCCGGGACTAATGAAAAACTGTTTTTT
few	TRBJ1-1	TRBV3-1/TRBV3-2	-	CASSNRRSTEAFF	TGTGCCAGCAGTAACAGGAGAAGTACTGAAGCTTTCTTT
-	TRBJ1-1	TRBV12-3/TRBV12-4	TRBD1	CASSPGDRATFF	TGTGCCAGCAGTCCCGGAGACAGGGCAACTTTCTTT
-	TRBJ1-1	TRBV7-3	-	CASKQGANTEAFF	TGTGCCAGCAAACAGGGAGCGAACACTGAAGCTTTCTTT
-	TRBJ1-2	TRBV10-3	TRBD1	CAISQTGDVLYGYTF	TGTGCCATCAGTCAGACAGGGGATGTCCTCTATGGCTACACCTTC
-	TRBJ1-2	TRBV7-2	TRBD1	CASRPKQGQGVGYTF	TGTGCCAGCAGACCCAAACAGGGGCAGGGAGTGGGCTACACCTTC
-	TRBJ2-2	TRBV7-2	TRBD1	CASSLAPPGQGNTGELFF	TGTGCCAGCAGCTTAGCCCCCCCGGGACAGGGGAACACCGGGGAGCTGTTTTTT
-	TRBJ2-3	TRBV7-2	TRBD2	CASSWTSGGLTDTQYF	TGTGCCAGCAGCTGGACTAGCGGGGGTTTAACAGATACGCAGTATTTT
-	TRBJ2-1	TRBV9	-	CASSVGRGALNEQFF	TGTGCCAGCAGCGTAGGCCGGGGGGCTTTAAATGAGCAGTTCTTC
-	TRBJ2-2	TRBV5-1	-	CASSLDPENTGELFF	TGCGCCAGCAGCTTGGATCCAGAGAACACCGGGGAGCTGTTTTTT
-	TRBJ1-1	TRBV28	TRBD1	CASAPGQGNTEAFF	TGTGCCAGCGCACCGGGACAGGGGAACACTGAAGCTTTCTTT
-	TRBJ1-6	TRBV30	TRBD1	CAWSVLGGTNSPLHF	TGTGCCTGGAGTGTACTAGGGGGCACCAATTCACCCCTCCACTTT
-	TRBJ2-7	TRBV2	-	CASANSYEQYF	TGTGCCAGCGCAAATAGCTACGAGCAGTACTTC
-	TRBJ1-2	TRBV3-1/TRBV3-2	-	CASSQAPQGGNRSGYTF	TGTGCCAGCAGCCAAGCCCCGCAGGGAGGGAACCGGAGTGGCTACACCTTC
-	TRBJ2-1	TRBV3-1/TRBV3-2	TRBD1	CASSPGTGGFNEQFF	TGTGCCAGCAGCCCGGGGACAGGGGGATTCAATGAGCAGTTCTTC
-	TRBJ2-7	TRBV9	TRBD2	CASSPQSAGGAYEQYF	TGTGCCAGCAGCCCCCAGTCGGCGGGGGGCGCCTACGAGCAGTACTTC
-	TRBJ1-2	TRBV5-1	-	CASSLDRGYTF	TGCGCCAGCAGCTTGGATCGTGGCTACACCTTC
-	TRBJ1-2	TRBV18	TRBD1	CASSPGQGAKYGYTF	TGTGCCAGCTCACCGGGACAGGGGGCTAAGTATGGCTACACCTTC
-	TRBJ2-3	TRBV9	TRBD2	CASSVVTGGLGTDTQYF	TGTGCCAGCAGCGTAGTAACGGGGGGTTTAGGCACAGATACGCAGTATTTT